This T cell receptor (beta chain) was captured by sequencing in a study of control samples from healthy donors and cancer patients. Germline V CDR1 and CDR2: SGHRS, YFSETQ. This CDR3 is built from 15 residues. The V segment lost 1 base and the J segment 7 bases; nucleotides outside the gene matches: 6. Method: immunoSEQ multiplex PCR; TCRdb's copy keeps in-frame clones and lacks some. Among around 180,000 clones, 75% to 95% were seen once, and the ten largest hold 2% to 2.5%. This TCR was recovered from a woman in her forties in good health. V is TRBV5-1 and J is TRBJ2-7; 12 bases are shared with TRBD2. The sequenced sample consisted of blood. The CDR3 is CASSLPSGGAGEQYF. The DNA of the CDR3 is TGCGCCAGCAGCTTGCCTAGCGGGGGGGCAGGTGAGCAGTACTTC.